The 8 T cell receptor beta chains listed next were all sequenced from one sample in a study of CD8 T cells in acute hepatitis C reinfection. Overall study results and limits: Overrepresentation in the naive pool did not explain the preferential TRBV04 and TRBV06 usage seen in all groups.

Data came from immunoSEQ multiplex PCR; TCRdb stores just in-frame clones and leaves some out. The sample contains 2,000 to 3,000 clones, approximately 67% of which appear only once. Time point of the sample: at least 347 days after estimated infection, following spontaneous clearance. Sequencing of hepatitis C virus-specific cells was done ex vivo rather than after in vitro expansion. The sequencing used HCV NS3-1073 tetramer-sorted CD8+ T cells from PBMCs, collected at follow-up. These receptors were obtained from a man in his forties who spontaneously cleared hepatitis C infection.

This clone was seen once. The sample holds other DNA sequences that translate to the same CDR3. J is TRBJ2-7 and V is TRBV4-2; the match to TRBD1 covers 8 bases. V shed 0 bases and J 2 bases; nucleotides not matched to a gene: 6. The CDR3 extends over 16 amino acids. Germline CDR1 and CDR2: LGHNA and YNFKEQ. The CDR3 DNA sequence: TGTGCCAGCAGCCAAGAGGGGACAGGAGCTCCCTACGAGCAGTACTTC. This codes for CASSQEGTGAPYEQYF.

This chain connects TRBV5-6 to TRBJ2-7; TRBD1 agrees at 7 bases. The CDR3 totals 14 residues. Germline loops: CDR1 SGHDT, CDR2 YYEEEE. Germline trimming cut 5 bases from V and 2 bases from J; bases unmatched to any gene: 7. The CDR3 here is CASSLRDSTYEQYF. The CDR3 nucleotides read TGTGCCAGCAGTCTCCGGGACAGTACCTACGAGCAGTACTTC.

The chain couples TRBV11-3 to TRBJ2-7; weak D call: TRBD2 (6 bases). Germline V gene lookup returns CDR1 SGHNT and CDR2 YENEEA. The CDR3 length is 15 residues. V gave up 0 bases and J gave up 6 bases, with 15 bases separating them. DNA for the CDR3: TGTGCCAGCAGCTTAGAGGCGGGAACATGGGGCGAGCAGTACTTC. Translation: CASSLEAGTWGEQYF.

This chain joins TRBV6-5 and TRBJ1-2; a weak D match, TRBD1 (5 bases). Germline V gene data show CDR1 as MNHEY and CDR2 as SVGAGI. V gave up 0 bases and J gave up 5 bases, with 10 bases separating them. The CDR3 consists of 14 residues. The CDR3 DNA follows: TGTGCCAGCAGTTACTCGCAGGGTTGGTATGGCTACACCTTC. It is translated as CASSYSQGWYGYTF.

The chain recombines TRBV6-1 with TRBJ1-5; the D is unclear. The CDR3 has 15 amino acids. V lost 2 bases and J lost 1, with 9 bases in between. Germline V gives CDR1 MNHNS, CDR2 SASEGT. The CDR3 sequence is CASSEIEGSNQPQHF. In nucleotides, the CDR3 is TGTGCCAGCAGTGAAATTGAAGGGAGCAATCAGCCCCAGCATTTT.

A remark on this clone: The junction differs from germline at one of its ends, possibly a read error. The chain has TRBV29-1 and TRBJ1-1; the match to TRBD1 covers 10 bases. Germline CDR1 reads SQVTM; CDR2 reads ANQGSEA. This CDR3 has 15 residues. The CDR3 coding sequence is TGCAGCGTTCAAGAGACAGGGGGCACAGGTACTGAAGCTTTCTTT. It specifies CSVQETGGTGTEAFF.

This clone was found a few times. V and J are TRBV30 and TRBJ1-2; no clear D. This CDR3 is built from 11 residues. Germline V lookup: CDR1 GTSNPN, CDR2 SVGIG (reference sequence). The V and J ends lost 6 bases and 6 bases respectively, with 11 bases between them. The CDR3 here is CACGRIDGYTF. In nucleotides, the CDR3 is TGTGCCTGCGGACGGATTGATGGCTACACCTTC.

V is TRBV4-2 and J is TRBJ1-5, with 8 positions matching TRBD1. This CDR3 region has 15 residues. J lost 7 bases, V lost 1 base, and 6 bases had no gene match. The germline V gene encodes CDR1 LGHNA and CDR2 YNFKEQ. The CDR3 reads CASSQGVQGEQPQHF. CDR3 sequence (DNA): TGTGCCAGCAGCCAAGGGGTACAGGGGGAACAGCCCCAGCATTTT.